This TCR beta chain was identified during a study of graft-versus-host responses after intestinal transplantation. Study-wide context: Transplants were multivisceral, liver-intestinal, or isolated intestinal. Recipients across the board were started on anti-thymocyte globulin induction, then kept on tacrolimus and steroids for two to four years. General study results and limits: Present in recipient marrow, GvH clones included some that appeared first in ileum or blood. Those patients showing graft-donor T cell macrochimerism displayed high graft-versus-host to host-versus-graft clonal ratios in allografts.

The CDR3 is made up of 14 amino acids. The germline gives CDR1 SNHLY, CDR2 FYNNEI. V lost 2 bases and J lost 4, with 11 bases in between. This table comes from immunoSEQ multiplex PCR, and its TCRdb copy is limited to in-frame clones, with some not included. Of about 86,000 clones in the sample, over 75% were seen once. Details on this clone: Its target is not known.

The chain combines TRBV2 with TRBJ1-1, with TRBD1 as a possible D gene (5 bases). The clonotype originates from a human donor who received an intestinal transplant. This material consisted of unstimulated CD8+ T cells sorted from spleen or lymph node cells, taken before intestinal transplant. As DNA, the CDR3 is TGTGCCAGCAGTGAATCGTTCGGGGGCACTGAAGCTTTCTTT. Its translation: CASSESFGGTEAFF.